Listed here are 6 T cell receptor beta chains from one sample, sequenced in a study of blood T cells in healthy people across ages. Primed by a sample-barcoded 5' primer and a J-beta primer mix, a second PCR proceeded for roughly 6 to 12 cycles. MiXCR, run by TCRdb on the 5' RACE reads, gives a single entry per CDR3 protein. The sample comprises about 970,000 distinct CDR3 sequences, roughly 51% of which are singletons, and roughly a fifth rests with the top ten. The specimen sequenced was blood. These receptors came from a woman between 55 and 75 years old in good health.

The chain joins TRBV7-6 to TRBJ2-1, with 7 nucleotides matching TRBD2. The CDR3 consists of 19 residues. The germline CDR1 and CDR2 sequences are SGHVS and FNYEAQ. The trim removed 3 bases at V and 2 bases at J, leaving 16 bases unmatched. Here the CDR3 reads CASSLRFSGPTEAYNEQFF. The CDR3, as DNA: TGTGCCAGCAGCTTGAGGTTTAGCGGGCCAACCGAAGCCTACAATGAGCAGTTCTTC.

The rearrangement uses TRBV27 and TRBJ2-7; TRBD2 agrees at 8 bases. V lost 7 bases, J lost 4 bases, and 12 bases stayed unmatched. The CDR3 is 15 amino acids. Per germline, CDR1 MNHEY and CDR2 SMNVEV (reference sequence). CDR3 in amino acids: CASTSSGLSSYEQYF. The DNA for the CDR3 is TGTGCCAGCACCTCTAGCGGGTTGTCGAGTTACGAGCAGTACTTC.

The rearrangement links TRBV28 to TRBJ1-5, with 9 bases matching TRBD1. The germline CDR1 and CDR2 sequences are MDHEN and SYDVKM. CDR3 length equals 17 residues. V lost 5 bases, J lost 2 bases, and 10 bases stayed unmatched. The CDR3 loop is CASSPDGDREGNQPQHF. In nucleotides, the CDR3 is TGTGCCAGCAGTCCCGATGGGGACAGGGAGGGCAATCAGCCCCAGCATTTT.

V usage is TRBV29-1 and J usage is TRBJ2-1; 9 positions match TRBD2. The J segment lost 4 bases and the V segment lost 3 bases, leaving 7 bases of the junction unmatched. The CDR3 extends over 15 amino acids. Germline assignment: CDR1 SQVTM and CDR2 ANQGSEA. The CDR3 reads CSVEGSSGAYNEQFF. The CDR3 DNA sequence: TGCAGCGTTGAGGGATCTAGCGGGGCTTACAATGAGCAGTTCTTC.

This clonotype was seen more than once but under ten times. The chain joins TRBV28 to TRBJ2-3, with D possibly being TRBD2 (6 bases). Trimming shortened V by 5 bases and J by 5 bases, and 14 bases separated the two germline ends. Germline assignment: CDR1 MDHEN and CDR2 SYDVKM. This CDR3 comprises 14 residues. The CDR3 here is CASSIRGTGDTQYF. CDR3 nucleotide sequence: TGTGCCAGCAGTATCCGCGGGACTGGAGATACGCAGTATTTT.

The chain links TRBV12-3 or TRBV12-4 to TRBJ1-1; 10 bases map to TRBD1. V was pared by 5 bases and J by 0 bases, with 12 bases of the junction left unmatched. CDR3 size: 18 residues. CDR3 nucleotides: TGTGCCAGCAGTCTAAGGACAGGGGGTTATGGGATGAACACTGAAGCTTTCTTT. Translation: CASSLRTGGYGMNTEAFF.